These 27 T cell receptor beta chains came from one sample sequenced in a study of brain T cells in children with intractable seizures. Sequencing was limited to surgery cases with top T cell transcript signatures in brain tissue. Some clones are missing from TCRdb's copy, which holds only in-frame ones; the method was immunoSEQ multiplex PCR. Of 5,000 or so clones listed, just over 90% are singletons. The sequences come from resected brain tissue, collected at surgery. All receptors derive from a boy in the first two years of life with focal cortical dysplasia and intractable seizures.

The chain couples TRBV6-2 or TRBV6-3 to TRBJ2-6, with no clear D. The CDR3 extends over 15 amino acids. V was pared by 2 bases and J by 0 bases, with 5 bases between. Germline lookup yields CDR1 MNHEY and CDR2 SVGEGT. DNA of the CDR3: TGTGCCAGCAGTTACGACTCCTCTGGGGCCAACGTCCTGACTTTC. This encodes CASSYDSSGANVLTF.

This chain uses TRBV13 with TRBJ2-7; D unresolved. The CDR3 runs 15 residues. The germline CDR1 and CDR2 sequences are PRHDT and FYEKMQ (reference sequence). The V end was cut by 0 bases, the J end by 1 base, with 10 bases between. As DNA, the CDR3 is TGTGCCAGCAGCTTAGGGGTCGGGCAGTCCTACGAGCAGTACTTC. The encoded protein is CASSLGVGQSYEQYF.

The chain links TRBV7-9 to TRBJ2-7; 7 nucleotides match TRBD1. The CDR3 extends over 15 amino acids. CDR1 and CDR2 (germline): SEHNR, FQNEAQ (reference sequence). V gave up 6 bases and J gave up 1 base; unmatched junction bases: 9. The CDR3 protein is CASSFTGTASYEQYF. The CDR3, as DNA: TGTGCCAGCAGTTTTACCGGGACAGCGTCCTACGAGCAGTACTTC.

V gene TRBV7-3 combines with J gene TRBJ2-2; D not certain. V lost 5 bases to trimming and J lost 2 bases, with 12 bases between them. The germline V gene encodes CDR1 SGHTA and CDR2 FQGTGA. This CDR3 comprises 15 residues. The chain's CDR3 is CASSPLHPNTGELFF. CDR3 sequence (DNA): TGTGCCAGCAGCCCACTCCATCCAAACACCGGGGAGCTGTTTTTT.

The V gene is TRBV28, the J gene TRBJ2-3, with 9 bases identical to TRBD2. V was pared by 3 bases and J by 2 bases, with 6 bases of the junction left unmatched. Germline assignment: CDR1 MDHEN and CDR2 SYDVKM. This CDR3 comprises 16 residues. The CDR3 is CASSLSLAGFTDTQYF. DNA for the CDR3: TGTGCCAGCAGTTTGAGTCTAGCGGGATTCACAGATACGCAGTATTTT.

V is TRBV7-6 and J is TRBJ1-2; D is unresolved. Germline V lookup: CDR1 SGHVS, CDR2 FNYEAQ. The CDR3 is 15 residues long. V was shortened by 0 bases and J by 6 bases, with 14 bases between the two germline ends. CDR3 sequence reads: CASSLAPGDRHGYTF. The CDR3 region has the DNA TGTGCCAGCAGCTTAGCTCCTGGGGATCGTCATGGCTACACCTTC.

The CDR3 sequence: CASSLSRRGAETGTTYGEQYF. CDR3 sequence (DNA): TGTGCCAGCAGCTTAAGTCGGAGAGGCGCTGAGACAGGGACAACCTATGGCGAGCAGTACTTC. The chain has TRBV7-3 and TRBJ2-7; 7 bases are shared with TRBD1. The length of the CDR3 is 21 residues. Germline CDR1 SGHTA, CDR2 FQGTGA. V shed 1 base and J 6 bases; nucleotides not matched to a gene: 27. The full variable domain, completed using reference TRBV7-3 and TRBJ2-7, is GAGVSQTPSNKVTEKGKYVELRCDPISGHTALYWYRQSLGQGPEFLIYFQGTGAADDSGLPNDRFFAVRPEGSVSTLKIQRTERGDSAVYLCASSLSRRGAETGTTYGEQYFGPGTRLTVT.

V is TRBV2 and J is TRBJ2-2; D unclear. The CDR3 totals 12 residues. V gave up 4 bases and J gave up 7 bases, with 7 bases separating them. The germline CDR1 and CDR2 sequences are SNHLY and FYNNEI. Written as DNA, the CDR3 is TGTGCCAGCAGTGTGGGTGTCGGGGAGCTGTTTTTT. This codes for CASSVGVGELFF.

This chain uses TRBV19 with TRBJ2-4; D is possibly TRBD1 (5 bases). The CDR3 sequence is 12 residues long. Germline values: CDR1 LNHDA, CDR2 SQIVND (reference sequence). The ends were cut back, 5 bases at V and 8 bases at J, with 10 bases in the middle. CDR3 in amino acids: CASSRGRDIQYF. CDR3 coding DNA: TGTGCCAGTAGTCGCGGCAGGGACATTCAGTACTTC.

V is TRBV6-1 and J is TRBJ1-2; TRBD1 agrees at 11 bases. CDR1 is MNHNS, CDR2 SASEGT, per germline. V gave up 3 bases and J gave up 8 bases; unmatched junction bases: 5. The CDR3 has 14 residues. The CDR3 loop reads CASSDKGQGGGYTF. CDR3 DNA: TGTGCCAGCAGTGATAAGGGACAGGGGGGCGGCTACACCTTC.

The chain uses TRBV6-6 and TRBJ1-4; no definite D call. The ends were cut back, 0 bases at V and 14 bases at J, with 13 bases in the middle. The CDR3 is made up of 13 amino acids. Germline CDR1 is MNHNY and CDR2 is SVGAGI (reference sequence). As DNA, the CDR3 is TGTGCCAGCAGTTACTCGAGCGACACCGGTCTGTTTTTT. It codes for CASSYSSDTGLFF.

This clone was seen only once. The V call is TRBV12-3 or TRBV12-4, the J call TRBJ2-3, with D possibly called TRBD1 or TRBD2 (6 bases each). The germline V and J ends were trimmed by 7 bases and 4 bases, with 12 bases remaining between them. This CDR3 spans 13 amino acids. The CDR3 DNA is TGTGCCAGCACCCCGGGGGCTCCAGATACGCAGTATTTT. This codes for CASTPGAPDTQYF.

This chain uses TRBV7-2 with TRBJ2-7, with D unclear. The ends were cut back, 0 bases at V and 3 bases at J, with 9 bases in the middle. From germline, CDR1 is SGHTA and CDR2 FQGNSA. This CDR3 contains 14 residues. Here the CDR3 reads CASSLAERNYEQYF. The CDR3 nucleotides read TGTGCCAGCAGCTTAGCGGAGCGTAACTACGAGCAGTACTTC. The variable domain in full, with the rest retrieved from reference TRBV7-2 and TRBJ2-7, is GAGVSQSPSNKVTEKGKDVELRCDPISGHTALYWYRQSLGQGLEFLIYFQGNSAPDKSGLPSDRFSAERTGGSVSTLTIQRTQQEDSAVYLCASSLAERNYEQYFGPGTRLTVT.

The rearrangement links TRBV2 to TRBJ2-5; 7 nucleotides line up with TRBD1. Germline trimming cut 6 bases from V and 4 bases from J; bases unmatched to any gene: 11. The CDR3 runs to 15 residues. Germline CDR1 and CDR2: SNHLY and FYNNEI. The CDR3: CASSSGTVHGETQYF. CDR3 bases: TGTGCCAGCAGCTCCGGGACAGTACATGGAGAGACCCAGTACTTC.

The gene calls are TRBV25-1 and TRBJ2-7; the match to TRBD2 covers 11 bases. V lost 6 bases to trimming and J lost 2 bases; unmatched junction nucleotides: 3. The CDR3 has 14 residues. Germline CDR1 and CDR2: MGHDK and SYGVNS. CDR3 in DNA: TGTGCCAGCAGCCCGACTAGCGGGACCTACGAGCAGTACTTC. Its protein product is CASSPTSGTYEQYF.

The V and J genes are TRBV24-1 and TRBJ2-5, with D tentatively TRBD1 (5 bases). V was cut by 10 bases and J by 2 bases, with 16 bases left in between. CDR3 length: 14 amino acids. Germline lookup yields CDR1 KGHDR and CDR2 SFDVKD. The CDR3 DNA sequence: TGTGCCACGGGCCAGGGAAGGATACAAGAGACCCAGTACTTC. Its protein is CATGQGRIQETQYF.

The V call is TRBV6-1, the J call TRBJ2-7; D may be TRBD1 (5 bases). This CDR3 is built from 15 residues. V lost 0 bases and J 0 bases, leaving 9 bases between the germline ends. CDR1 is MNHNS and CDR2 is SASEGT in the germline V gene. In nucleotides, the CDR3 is TGTGCCAGCAGTGAAGCGCACAGGAGCTCCTACGAGCAGTACTTC. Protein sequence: CASSEAHRSSYEQYF.

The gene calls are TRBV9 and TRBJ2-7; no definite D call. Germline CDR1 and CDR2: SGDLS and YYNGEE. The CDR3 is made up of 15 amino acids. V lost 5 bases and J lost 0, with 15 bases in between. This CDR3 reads CASSAEQFSSYEQYF. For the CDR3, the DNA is TGTGCCAGCAGTGCCGAGCAGTTTAGCTCCTACGAGCAGTACTTC.

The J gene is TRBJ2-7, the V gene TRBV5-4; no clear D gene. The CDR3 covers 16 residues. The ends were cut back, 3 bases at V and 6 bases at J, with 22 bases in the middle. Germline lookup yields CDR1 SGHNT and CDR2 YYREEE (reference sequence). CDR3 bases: TGTGCCAGCAGCTCTACCCCGGACCCTCGGTCGCGCGAGCAGTACTTC. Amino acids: CASSSTPDPRSREQYF.

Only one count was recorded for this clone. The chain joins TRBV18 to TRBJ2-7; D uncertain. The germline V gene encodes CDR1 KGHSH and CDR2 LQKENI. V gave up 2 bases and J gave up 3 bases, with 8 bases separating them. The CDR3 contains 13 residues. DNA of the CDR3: TGTGCCAGCTCACCAGACACACTCTACGAGCAGTACTTC. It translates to CASSPDTLYEQYF.

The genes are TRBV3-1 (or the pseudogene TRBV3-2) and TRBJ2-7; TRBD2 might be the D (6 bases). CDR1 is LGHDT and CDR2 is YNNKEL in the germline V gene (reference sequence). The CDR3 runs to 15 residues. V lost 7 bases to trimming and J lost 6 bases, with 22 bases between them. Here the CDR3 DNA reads TGTGCCAGCATCTTCGCCGGTGGCAGGGACTGCGAGCAGTACTTC. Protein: CASIFAGGRDCEQYF.

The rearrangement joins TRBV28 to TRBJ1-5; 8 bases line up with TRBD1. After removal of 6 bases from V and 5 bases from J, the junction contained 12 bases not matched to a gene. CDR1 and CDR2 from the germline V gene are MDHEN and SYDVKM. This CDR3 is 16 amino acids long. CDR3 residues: CASSPRGQGWYQPQHF. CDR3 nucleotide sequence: TGTGCCAGCAGCCCCCGAGGACAGGGATGGTATCAGCCCCAGCATTTT.

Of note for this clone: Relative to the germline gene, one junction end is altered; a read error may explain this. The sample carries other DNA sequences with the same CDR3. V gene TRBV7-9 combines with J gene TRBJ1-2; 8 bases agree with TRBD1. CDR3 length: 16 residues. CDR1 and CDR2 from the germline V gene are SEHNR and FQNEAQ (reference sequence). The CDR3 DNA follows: TGTGCCAGCAGCTTAACCGGGACAGGAGCTAACTATGGCTACACCTTT. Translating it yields CASSLTGTGANYGYTF.

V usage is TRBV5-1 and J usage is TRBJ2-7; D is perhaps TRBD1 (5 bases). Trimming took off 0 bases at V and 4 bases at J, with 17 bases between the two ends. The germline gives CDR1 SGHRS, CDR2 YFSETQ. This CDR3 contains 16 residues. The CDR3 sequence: CASSLAMHGHLYEQYF. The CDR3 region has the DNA TGCGCCAGCAGCTTGGCCATGCACGGACACCTTTACGAGCAGTACTTC.

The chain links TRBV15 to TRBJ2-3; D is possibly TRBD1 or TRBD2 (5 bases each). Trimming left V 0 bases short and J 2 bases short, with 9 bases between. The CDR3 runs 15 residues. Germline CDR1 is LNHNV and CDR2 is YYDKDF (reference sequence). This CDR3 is CATSRDRGYTDTQYF. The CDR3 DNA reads TGTGCCACCAGCAGAGATCGGGGCTACACAGATACGCAGTATTTT. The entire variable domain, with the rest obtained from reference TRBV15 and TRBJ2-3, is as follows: DAMVIQNPRYQVTQFGKPVTLSCSQTLNHNVMYWYQQKSSQAPKLLFHYYDKDFNNEADTPDNFQSRRPNTSFCFLDIRSPGLGDTAMYLCATSRDRGYTDTQYFGPGTRLTVL.

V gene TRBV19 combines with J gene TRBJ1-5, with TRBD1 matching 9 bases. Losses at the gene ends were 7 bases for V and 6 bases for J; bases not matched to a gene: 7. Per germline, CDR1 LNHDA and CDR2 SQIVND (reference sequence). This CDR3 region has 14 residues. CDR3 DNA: TGTGCCAGTACCAAACAGGGGGCTGGTCAGCCCCAGCATTTT. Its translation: CASTKQGAGQPQHF. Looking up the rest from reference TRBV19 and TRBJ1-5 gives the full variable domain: DGGITQSPKYLFRKEGQNVTLSCEQNLNHDAMYWYRQDPGQGLRLIYYSQIVNDFQKGDIAEGYSVSREKKESFPLTVTSAQKNPTAFYLCASTKQGAGQPQHFGDGTRLSIL.

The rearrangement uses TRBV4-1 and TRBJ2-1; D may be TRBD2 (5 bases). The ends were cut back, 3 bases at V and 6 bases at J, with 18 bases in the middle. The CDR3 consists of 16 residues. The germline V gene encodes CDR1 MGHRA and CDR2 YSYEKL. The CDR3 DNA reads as TGCGCCAGCAGCCAGCGGGTTGCTACGAATCCCAATGAGCAGTTCTTC. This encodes CASSQRVATNPNEQFF.